This entry is about one T cell receptor beta chain. Sequencing used immunoSEQ multiplex PCR; TCRdb keeps in-frame clones, though not all of them. Among approximately 90,000 clones listed, more than 85% were seen once. V was cut by 3 bases and J by 0 bases, with 11 bases left in between. CDR1 is GTSNPN, CDR2 SVGIG, per germline (reference sequence). This CDR3 comprises 15 residues. The entry originates in a study of T cell changes during pregnancy in multiple sclerosis. The chain couples TRBV30 to TRBJ2-2, with a weak D call TRBD2 (5 bases). The source of this sequence is a female donor with multiple sclerosis, enrolled in a pregnancy study. The sample was peripheral blood, taken in the first trimester of pregnancy. The CDR3 nucleotides read TGTGCCTGGAGACGGGGATCTTCGAACACCGGGGAGCTGTTTTTT. It yields the protein CAWRRGSSNTGELFF.